This paragraph reports one TCR beta chain. Trimming left V 7 bases short and J 1 base short, with 7 bases between. The CDR3 is made up of 11 amino acids. Germline CDR1 is SQVTM and CDR2 is ANQGSEA. This entry is derived from a study of CD8 T cells in Susac syndrome. The RNA input was about 0.5 to 1 ug, and it was reverse transcribed with random hexamers. It was immunoSEQ multiplex PCR that amplified TCR beta CDR3 across 54 Vbeta and 13 Jbeta. TCRdb reprocessed the immunoSEQ multiplex PCR reads via MiXCR and lists one record per CDR3 protein. The sample includes about 200,000 distinct CDR3 sequences, about 95% of them seen just once. Sequencing targeted TCR beta in blood CD8+ and CD4+ T cells. Healthy donors constituted the controls, which were matched for age and sex. Isolation of CD8+ and CD4+ T cells was performed negatively, whereas enrichment of TEMRA cells was done by FACS.

V usage is TRBV29-1 and J usage is TRBJ1-1; no clear D gene. The sequenced sample consisted of CD4+ T cells from PBMCs. This clonotype was obtained from a human donor in good health. The CDR3 nucleotides read TGCAGCGCCGCGAGGAACACTGAAGCTTTCTTT. This codes for CSAARNTEAFF.